This TCR beta chain was retrieved from a study of T cells in Graves' hyperthyroidism and ophthalmopathy. Exclusion of a patient resulted from uncontrolled infection, other autoimmune disease, pregnancy or lactation. This CDR3 is 16 amino acids long. In germline, CDR1 is MNHNS, CDR2 SASEGT. V trimming: 7 bases; J trimming: 6 bases; junction bases outside the gene matches: 14. This clonotype was recorded at least ten times. Antigen unknown. Amplification targeted TCR beta CDR3 regions from RNA transcripts. The primer set for the first-round RT-PCR of the TCR CDR3 was HTBI. TCRdb re-called the multiplex PCR reads through MiXCR, storing one row per CDR3 protein. Of around 600,000 distinct CDR3 sequences listed, about 14% are singletons. General study points: Separation of ophthalmopathy from stable hyperthyroidism was achieved by a 13 V-J model.

The sample was blood. V is TRBV6-1 and J is TRBJ2-1; the match to TRBD2 covers 8 bases. The origin of this receptor is a woman between 50 and 59 years old with Graves' ophthalmopathy. The CDR3 here is CASNPAGLGEGNEQFF. The CDR3 DNA reads as TGTGCCAGCAACCCTGCGGGACTAGGGGAGGGCAATGAGCAGTTCTTC.